Sequencing of this T cell receptor (beta chain) was carried out in a study of blood T cell repertoires in COVID-19. This clone was seen once. Sequencing used immunoSEQ multiplex PCR; TCRdb keeps in-frame clones, though not all of them. The sample lists about 140,000 clones, roughly four fifths occurring once. The CDR3 spans 15 residues. Trimming removed 2 bases from V and 1 base from J, with 11 bases in between. Per germline, CDR1 LGHNA and CDR2 YSLEER. The genes are TRBV4-3 and TRBJ1-2, with D unresolved. The sample comprised peripheral blood. This clonotype was sampled from a man aged 80 or over with acute or convalescent COVID-19. Written as DNA, the CDR3 is TGCGCCAGCAGCCAACGAAGACAAGATAACTATGGCTACACCTTC. Protein sequence: CASSQRRQDNYGYTF.